The 32 T cell receptor beta chains in this list originate from one sample, sequenced in a study of radiotherapy plus CTLA-4 blockade in lung cancer. Measured with immunoSEQ multiplex PCR; TCRdb has only the in-frame clones, and not every one. The sample has 55,000 or so clones, 70% to 85% seen once. Source: peripheral blood, taken from a patient treated with radiotherapy plus ipilimumab. These receptors were collected from a human donor with non-small cell lung cancer whose response to radiotherapy plus ipilimumab could not be evaluated.

V gene TRBV30 combines with J gene TRBJ1-5; D is unclear. Germline loops: CDR1 GTSNPN, CDR2 SVGIG (reference sequence). The CDR3 length is 15 residues. Trimming pared 1 base from V and 3 bases from J, leaving 13 bases between. The CDR3 sequence is CAWSDVPGFNQPQHF. The DNA of the CDR3 is TGTGCCTGGAGTGACGTTCCGGGGTTCAATCAGCCCCAGCATTTT.

The chain has TRBV5-1 and TRBJ2-2, with TRBD2 identical over 8 bases. The CDR3 has 23 amino acids. Germline-derived CDR1 and CDR2 are SGHRS and YFSETQ. The J segment lost 3 bases and the V segment lost 2 bases, leaving 27 bases of the junction unmatched. The CDR3 DNA is TGCGCCAGCAGCTTATACTCGGGGGATTTTCCAGCGGGGGCCTCCTTGCACACCGGGGAGCTGTTTTTT. Its protein is CASSLYSGDFPAGASLHTGELFF.

The genes are TRBV28 and TRBJ2-7; 9 bases map to TRBD2. Trimming cost V 10 bases and J 5 bases; bases outside gene matches: 12. Per the germline V gene, CDR1 is MDHEN and CDR2 is SYDVKM. The CDR3 is 14 amino acids. The CDR3 loop reads CATTVGGRAHEQYF. CDR3 coding DNA: TGTGCCACCACCGTTGGCGGGAGGGCCCACGAGCAGTACTTC.

This chain links TRBV7-2 with TRBJ2-7; 7 nucleotides align to TRBD1. This CDR3 has 13 residues. The V gene end was trimmed by 5 bases and the J gene end by 7 bases; junction bases not matched to a gene: 8. CDR1 SGHTA and CDR2 FQGNSA come from the germline V gene. The CDR3 spells CASSPRQGWEQYF. As DNA, the CDR3 is TGTGCCAGCAGCCCGCGACAGGGATGGGAGCAGTACTTC.

V gene TRBV2 combines with J gene TRBJ1-4; D gene ambiguous. The germline CDR1 and CDR2 sequences are SNHLY and FYNNEI. This CDR3 spans 14 amino acids. With 8 bases removed from V and 3 bases from J, the gap between germline ends came to 13 bases. CDR3 in DNA: TGTGCCAGCCATATAGAAGTTGCTAATGAAAAACTGTTTTTT. Its translation: CASHIEVANEKLFF.

This clone was picked up a small number of times. The chain uses TRBV7-9 and TRBJ2-7, with TRBD2 matching over 10 bases. The germline V gene has CDR1 SEHNR and CDR2 FQNEAQ (reference sequence). V lost 5 bases to trimming and J lost 0 bases; unmatched junction nucleotides: 13. The CDR3 runs 18 residues. The CDR3 sequence is CASSASKAGTSDSYEQYF. The CDR3 region has the DNA TGTGCCAGCAGCGCGTCCAAAGCGGGGACTAGCGACTCCTACGAGCAGTACTTC.

The sample holds one count of this clone. This chain uses TRBV6-5 with TRBJ2-1; possibly TRBD2 for D (6 bases). CDR1 MNHEY and CDR2 SVGAGI come from the germline V gene. This CDR3 comprises 14 residues. V lost 2 bases, J lost 10 bases, and 15 bases lay in between. This CDR3 reads CASSYGAEAGEQFF. The CDR3 DNA reads TGTGCCAGCAGTTACGGCGCCGAGGCGGGGGAGCAGTTCTTC.

V usage is TRBV10-3 and J usage is TRBJ2-1; 11 nucleotides agree with TRBD2. Germline CDR1 reads ENHRY; CDR2 reads SYGVKD. Losses at the gene ends were 6 bases for V and 5 bases for J; bases not matched to a gene: 6. The length of the CDR3 is 15 residues. CDR3 sequence: CAIRAGTSGNNEQFF. The CDR3 DNA is TGTGCCATCAGAGCCGGGACTAGCGGTAACAATGAGCAGTTCTTC.

The chain links TRBV7-2 to TRBJ2-7; 7 positions agree with TRBD1. The V and J ends lost 5 bases and 5 bases, in that order; junction bases with no gene match: 12. Germline CDR1 is SGHTA and CDR2 is FQGNSA. The CDR3 loop spans 15 amino acids. The DNA of the CDR3 is TGTGCCAGCAGCCCCCGGACAGGACAATTGCACGAGCAGTACTTC. It encodes CASSPRTGQLHEQYF.

This clone was counted once. This chain links TRBV6-6 with TRBJ1-2; D remains ambiguous. The length of the CDR3 is 15 residues. V lost 2 bases and J 3 bases, leaving 13 bases between the germline ends. Germline V gene lookup returns CDR1 MNHNY and CDR2 SVGAGI (reference sequence). This chain's CDR3 is CASSYIEGRDYGYTF. CDR3 sequence (DNA): TGTGCCAGCAGTTACATCGAGGGTCGTGACTATGGCTACACCTTC.

The chain combines TRBV7-2 with TRBJ2-3, with 12 positions matching TRBD2. The J segment lost 7 bases and the V segment lost 4 bases, leaving 3 bases of the junction unmatched. Per germline, CDR1 SGHTA and CDR2 FQGNSA. The CDR3 consists of 14 residues. The CDR3 nucleotides read TGTGCCAGCAGCTCCGGACTAGCGGGAAATACGCAGTATTTT. Translation gives CASSSGLAGNTQYF.

V gene TRBV4-1 combines with J gene TRBJ2-3, with D hard to call. The CDR3 is 12 amino acids. From germline, CDR1 is MGHRA and CDR2 YSYEKL. The V end was cut by 0 bases, the J end by 5 bases, with 3 bases between. CDR3 in amino acids: CASSQERDTQYF. CDR3 bases: TGCGCCAGCAGCCAAGAGCGAGATACGCAGTATTTT.

V usage is TRBV11-2 and J usage is TRBJ2-7, with TRBD2 as a possible D gene (5 bases). The V gene's germline CDR1 is SGHAT and CDR2 FQNNGV. The CDR3 runs to 14 residues. Between the trimmed V and J ends, which lost 5 bases and 2 bases, there was a span of 13 bases. CDR3 in DNA: TGTGCCAGCAGCCTCTTGCGTAGCGCCTACGAGCAGTACTTC. Translating gives CASSLLRSAYEQYF. The full variable domain, rest sourced from reference TRBV11-2 and TRBJ2-7, is EAGVAQSPRYKIIEKRQSVAFWCNPISGHATLYWYQQILGQGPKLLIQFQNNGVVDDSQLPKDRFSAERLKGVDSTLKIQPAKLEDSAVYLCASSLLRSAYEQYFGPGTRLTVT.

V is TRBV5-1 and J is TRBJ1-2; maybe TRBD1 (6 bases). The germline gives CDR1 SGHRS, CDR2 YFSETQ. Deletions cut 0 bases from V and 8 bases from J, with 14 bases between. The CDR3 is made up of 14 amino acids. For the CDR3, the DNA is TGCGCCAGCAGCTTGGGTACAGGGAGAGAGGGCTACACCTTC. This translates into CASSLGTGREGYTF.

This clone showed up just a few times. The chain employs TRBV19 and TRBJ1-5, with D perhaps TRBD1 (6 bases). The V end was cut by 7 bases, the J end by 5 bases, with 18 bases between. The CDR3 has 15 residues. The germline V gene encodes CDR1 LNHDA and CDR2 SQIVND (reference sequence). Written as DNA, the CDR3 is TGTGCCAGTACCATTGGGCAGGGGTGGTATCAGCCCCAGCATTTT. Translated, it gives CASTIGQGWYQPQHF. Drawing the rest from reference TRBV19 and TRBJ1-5, the complete variable domain is DGGITQSPKYLFRKEGQNVTLSCEQNLNHDAMYWYRQDPGQGLRLIYYSQIVNDFQKGDIAEGYSVSREKKESFPLTVTSAQKNPTAFYLCASTIGQGWYQPQHFGDGTRLSIL.

The rearrangement uses TRBV30 and TRBJ2-5; 9 bases map to TRBD2. Germline CDR1 is GTSNPN and CDR2 is SVGIG (reference sequence). This CDR3 region has 15 residues. V shed 5 bases and J 5 bases; nucleotides not matched to a gene: 12. CDR3 DNA sequence: TGTGCCTGGGCGGGGGGGGCCGCCGGGGGGGAGACCCAGTACTTC. Protein: CAWAGGAAGGETQYF.

The chain employs TRBV7-9 and TRBJ2-5, with TRBD2 identical over 9 bases. This CDR3 contains 15 residues. Trimming removed 5 bases from V and 0 bases from J; junction bases left unmatched: 4. CDR1 SEHNR and CDR2 FQNEAQ come from the germline V gene (reference sequence). CDR3 coding DNA: TGTGCCAGCAGCCCGCGGGGGGGGTACCAAGAGACCCAGTACTTC. It specifies CASSPRGGYQETQYF.

This CDR3 is CASSLEGNRAGELFF. The CDR3 nucleotides read TGTGCCAGCAGCTTGGAGGGGAATAGGGCCGGGGAGCTGTTTTTT. The V gene is TRBV5-5, the J gene TRBJ2-2, with D maybe TRBD1 (5 bases). The germline V and J ends were trimmed by 0 bases and 6 bases, with 12 bases remaining between them. Germline V gene sequence: CDR1 SGHKS, CDR2 YYEKEE (reference sequence). The CDR3 runs 15 residues.

As to this clone: A junction end diverges from the germline sequence, so it may reflect a read error. CDR3 in amino acids: CASPPREGGAYEQYF. The CDR3 region has the DNA TGTGCCAGCCCACCACGGGAAGGGGGGGCCTACGAGCAGTACTTC. The chain combines TRBV18 with TRBJ2-7, with TRBD2 as a possible D gene (7 bases). Germline CDR1 is KGHSH and CDR2 is LQKENI. There are 15 residues in the CDR3.

CDR3 region: CASSSDREIYLGSGELFF. The CDR3 nucleotides read TGTGCCAGCAGCTCCGACAGGGAAATTTATCTAGGCAGCGGGGAGCTGTTTTTT. The chain couples TRBV5-6 to TRBJ2-2; TRBD1 matches at 7 bases. This CDR3 contains 18 residues. J lost 7 bases, V lost 3 bases, and 18 bases had no gene match. The germline V gene has CDR1 SGHDT and CDR2 YYEEEE.

The chain employs TRBV7-2 and TRBJ1-2; a possible D gene is TRBD1 (6 bases). Germline lookup yields CDR1 SGHTA and CDR2 FQGNSA. The length of the CDR3 is 17 residues. Trimming stripped 1 base from V and 1 base from J, with 16 bases between. CDR3 protein: CASSLGGGARLNYGYTF. CDR3 coding DNA: TGTGCCAGCAGCTTAGGGGGGGGCGCCCGCCTTAACTATGGCTACACCTTC. Complete variable domain (other parts from reference TRBV7-2 and TRBJ1-2): GAGVSQSPSNKVTEKGKDVELRCDPISGHTALYWYRQSLGQGLEFLIYFQGNSAPDKSGLPSDRFSAERTGGSVSTLTIQRTQQEDSAVYLCASSLGGGARLNYGYTFGSGTRLTVV.

This chain's CDR3 is CASSVGPVNTEAFF. The CDR3 DNA sequence: TGTGCCAGCAGCGTAGGTCCGGTGAACACTGAAGCTTTCTTT. The chain links TRBV9 to TRBJ1-1, with D unresolved. Trimming stripped 0 bases from V and 0 bases from J, with 6 bases between. The CDR3 sequence is 14 residues long. Germline V lookup: CDR1 SGDLS, CDR2 YYNGEE.

The chain employs TRBV5-5 and TRBJ2-1; 12 bases align to TRBD2. With V trimmed by 4 bases and J by 4 bases, 9 bases remained unmatched. Germline CDR1 SGHKS, CDR2 YYEKEE (reference sequence). The length of the CDR3 is 17 residues. The CDR3 loop reads CASSARGLAGAYNEQFF. The CDR3, as DNA: TGTGCCAGCAGCGCCCGGGGACTAGCGGGCGCGTACAATGAGCAGTTCTTC.

The CDR3 reads CASSIDRPGGNNEQFF. Written as DNA, the CDR3 is TGTGCCAGTAGTATAGATAGACCGGGAGGTAACAATGAGCAGTTCTTC. The chain uses TRBV19 and TRBJ2-1, with 7 positions matching TRBD2. This CDR3 has 16 residues. The germline CDR1 and CDR2 sequences are LNHDA and SQIVND (reference sequence). Trimming at V came to 0 bases and at J to 5 bases, leaving 7 bases not matched to a gene.

This rearrangement joins TRBV6-5 to TRBJ2-7; 7 bases are a match to TRBD1. With V trimmed by 0 bases and J by 3 bases, 2 bases remained unmatched. This CDR3 is built from 14 residues. The germline gives CDR1 MNHEY, CDR2 SVGAGI. CDR3 loop: CASSYSGQYYEQYF. The CDR3 region has the DNA TGTGCCAGCAGTTACTCGGGACAGTACTACGAGCAGTACTTC.

This clone was detected only a few times. CDR3 coding DNA: TGTGCCAGCAGCTTCAACATGAACACTGAAGCTTTCTTT. The encoded protein is CASSFNMNTEAFF. The rearrangement links TRBV5-4 to TRBJ1-1; D not certain. V was pared by 2 bases and J by 0 bases, with 5 bases between. This CDR3 comprises 13 residues. Germline CDR1 reads SGHNT; CDR2 reads YYREEE (reference sequence). Combining the CDR3 with reference TRBV5-4 and TRBJ1-1 gives the whole variable domain ETGVTQSPTHLIKTRGQQVTLRCSSQSGHNTVSWYQQALGQGPQFIFQYYREEENGRGNFPPRFSGLQFPNYSSELNVNALELDDSALYLCASSFNMNTEAFFGQGTRLTVV.

This clone showed up just a few times. The rearrangement uses TRBV6-1 and TRBJ2-3; 7 bases align to TRBD2. CDR3 length: 17 amino acids. Germline CDR1 reads MNHNS; CDR2 reads SASEGT. The V segment lost 4 bases and the J segment 0 bases; nucleotides outside the gene matches: 10. CDR3 in DNA: TGTGCCAGCAGTGCAGGACTAGGCCTTTCTAGCACAGATACGCAGTATTTT. It codes for CASSAGLGLSSTDTQYF.

Sample share makes this clone medium-sized. The chain employs TRBV19 and TRBJ1-1; unclear D gene. The CDR3 sequence is 13 residues long. Germline lookup yields CDR1 LNHDA and CDR2 SQIVND (reference sequence). Trimming took 6 bases from V and 1 from J, leaving 9 bases between them. CDR3 loop: CASRAERNTEAFF. CDR3 in DNA: TGTGCCAGTAGGGCGGAGAGGAACACTGAAGCTTTCTTT.

V gene TRBV5-4 combines with J gene TRBJ1-1; 8 bases map to TRBD1. The CDR3 covers 14 residues. Germline-derived CDR1 and CDR2 are SGHNT and YYREEE (reference sequence). Germline trimming cut 5 bases from V and 2 bases from J; bases unmatched to any gene: 5. CDR3 nucleotides: TGTGCCAGCAGTTCTGGACAGGGAAACACTGAAGCTTTCTTT. Residues: CASSSGQGNTEAFF.

In this sample, this clone turned up once. The chain recombines TRBV6-6 with TRBJ2-5; 9 bases fit TRBD1. Trimming removed 5 bases from V and 5 bases from J; junction bases left unmatched: 6. This CDR3 spans 14 amino acids. CDR1 and CDR2 (germline): MNHNY, SVGAGI (reference sequence). The CDR3 loop reads CASSPGTGTETQYF. CDR3 sequence (DNA): TGTGCCAGCAGTCCCGGGACAGGGACGGAGACCCAGTACTTC.

The V and J genes are TRBV5-4 and TRBJ2-7; TRBD1 aligns across 9 bases. V lost 6 bases, J lost 2 bases, and 9 bases stayed unmatched. From germline, CDR1 is SGHNT and CDR2 YYREEE (reference sequence). The CDR3 is 15 residues long. For the CDR3, the DNA is TGTGCCAGCACCCGAGGGACAGGGATCCCCTACGAGCAGTACTTC. Its protein product is CASTRGTGIPYEQYF.

J is TRBJ2-3 and V is TRBV9, with 7 bases fitting TRBD1. Germline trimming cut 4 bases from V and 2 bases from J; bases unmatched to any gene: 7. The CDR3 runs to 15 residues. The V gene's germline CDR1 is SGDLS and CDR2 YYNGEE. Written as DNA, the CDR3 is TGTGCCAGCAGCCCACGGACAGGCCCCACAGATACGCAGTATTTT. Translated: CASSPRTGPTDTQYF.